What follows are 17 T cell receptor beta chains derived from one specimen sequenced in a study of regulatory T cells in long-lasting Graves disease. Time point here: newly diagnosed GD, antithyroid drugs for less than 3 months. Researchers made the TCR library from RNA that was extracted from PBMCs. In building TCR beta libraries, iRepertoire HTBI primers were used together with Arm-PCR of CDR3 regions. From the multiplex PCR reads, TCRdb called clonotypes with MiXCR, one entry per CDR3 protein. The table lists around 460,000 distinct CDR3 sequences, 12% to 15% of them singletons. This same sample was also part of a study on T cells in Graves' hyperthyroidism and ophthalmopathy.

Material: peripheral blood mononuclear cells (PBMCs), obtained at new diagnosis, from a patient treated with antithyroid drugs. The receptors here all came from a woman in her forties or fifties with Graves disease.

The rearrangement uses TRBV7-8 and TRBJ2-7; D is ambiguous. Deletions cut 5 bases from V and 7 bases from J, with 12 bases between. CDR3 length equals 12 residues. Germline V gene data show CDR1 as SGHVS and CDR2 as FQNEAQ. The CDR3 loop reads CASSPSLGEQYF. The CDR3 DNA follows: TGTGCCAGCAGCCCGTCCCTTGGGGAGCAGTACTTC.

This clonotype was picked up many times. V is TRBV7-9 and J is TRBJ2-7; D remains ambiguous. Trimming took off 1 base at V and 7 bases at J, with 11 bases between the two ends. CDR1 and CDR2 from the germline V gene are SEHNR and FQNEAQ (reference sequence). The CDR3 has 13 amino acids. In nucleotides, the CDR3 is TGTGCCAGCAGCTTAGAGCCTCTGGGTGAGCAGTACTTC. Translated: CASSLEPLGEQYF.

This clonotype was detected ten times or more. The J gene is TRBJ2-1, the V gene TRBV28; 9 bases fit TRBD2. The germline V gene has CDR1 MDHEN and CDR2 SYDVKM. The length of the CDR3 is 16 residues. J lost 4 bases, V lost 5 bases, and 9 bases had no gene match. DNA of the CDR3: TGTGCCAGCAGTGGGCCGACTAGCGGAAATTACAATGAGCAGTTCTTC. Protein sequence: CASSGPTSGNYNEQFF.

J is TRBJ2-1 and V is TRBV3-1; D is possibly TRBD2 (5 bases). Per germline, CDR1 LGHDT and CDR2 YNNKEL (reference sequence). The CDR3 spans 15 residues. Trimming left V 1 base short and J 3 bases short, with 10 bases between. CDR3 sequence reads: CASSQGTGIYNEQFF. CDR3 coding DNA: TGTGCCAGCAGCCAAGGTACCGGGATCTACAATGAGCAGTTCTTC.

This sequence joins TRBV12-3 or TRBV12-4 and TRBJ2-1, with 12 bases that match TRBD2. V shed 5 bases, J shed 6 bases, and the junction held 8 bases outside the gene matches. This CDR3 has 16 amino acids. The CDR3 DNA follows: TGTGCCAGCAGTGAAGCGCGACTAGCGGGAGTCAATGAGCAGTTCTTC. Encoded protein: CASSEARLAGVNEQFF.

This chain links TRBV19 with TRBJ1-2; perhaps TRBD1 as D (5 bases). The germline V and J ends were trimmed by 4 bases and 1 base, with 16 bases remaining between them. This CDR3 has 16 residues. Per the germline V gene, CDR1 is LNHDA and CDR2 is SQIVND (reference sequence). CDR3 loop: CASSRNHRIYNYGYTF. The CDR3 coding sequence is TGTGCCAGTAGTAGAAACCACAGGATTTATAACTATGGCTACACCTTC.

V usage is TRBV28 and J usage is TRBJ2-7; 7 bases are a match to TRBD1. With 6 bases clipped from V and 6 bases from J, the junction kept 8 bases outside the gene matches. Germline values: CDR1 MDHEN, CDR2 SYDVKM. This CDR3 is 13 amino acids long. The CDR3 DNA is TGTGCCAGCAGGAAGACAGGGTATTTCGAGCAGTACTTC. It translates to CASRKTGYFEQYF. Drawing the rest from reference TRBV28 and TRBJ2-7, the complete variable domain is DVKVTQSSRYLVKRTGEKVFLECVQDMDHENMFWYRQDPGLGLRLIYFSYDVKMKEKGDIPEGYSVSREKKERFSLILESASTNQTSMYLCASRKTGYFEQYFGPGTRLTVT.

This clonotype was observed once. Since a much larger clone is just one base distant, this may be a read error. The chain has TRBV20-1 and TRBJ2-5; D call uncertain. Germline V gene sequence: CDR1 DFQATT, CDR2 SNEGSKA (reference sequence). The CDR3 extends over 15 amino acids. The CDR3 region has the DNA TGCAGTGCACGGCCCGTCCAATTGGCCGCAGAGACCCAGTGCTTC. It yields the protein CSARPVQLAAETQCF.

The chain combines TRBV2 with TRBJ2-5; 7 positions agree with TRBD2. CDR1 is SNHLY and CDR2 is FYNNEI in the germline V gene. Trimming took 7 bases from V and 5 from J; bases not matched to a gene: 4. CDR3 length: 12 residues. CDR3 DNA sequence: TGTGCCAGCAATGGCGGGAGTGAGACCCAGTACTTC. Protein sequence: CASNGGSETQYF.

This clonotype was counted only a few times. This may come from a read error, since a much larger clone is one base off. J is TRBJ2-7 and V is TRBV30; TRBD1 is a possible D gene (5 bases). Germline CDR1 and CDR2: GTSNPN and SVGIG (reference sequence). CDR3 length: 12 residues. Trimming stripped 5 bases from V and 4 bases from J, with 12 bases between. CDR3: CAWGAQGYEQYF. The CDR3 DNA follows: TGTGCCTGGGGTGCGCAGGGTTACGAGCAGTACTTC.

The sample holds many counts of this clonotype. The chain uses TRBV19 and TRBJ2-2; 9 bases agree with TRBD2. Germline CDR1 reads LNHDA; CDR2 reads SQIVND (reference sequence). The CDR3 spans 17 residues. With V trimmed by 3 bases and J by 4 bases, 9 bases remained unmatched. CDR3 coding DNA: TGTGCCAGTAGTATGGTGGTAGCGGGAGTCTCCACCGGGGAGCTGTTTTTT. It specifies CASSMVVAGVSTGELFF.

This clonotype was seen a few times. This chain uses TRBV6-2 or TRBV6-3 with TRBJ2-2; a weak D match, TRBD1 (6 bases). This CDR3 has 14 amino acids. Trimming removed 5 bases from V and 6 bases from J, with 13 bases in between. Germline V CDR1 and CDR2: MNHEY, SVGEGT. The CDR3 DNA reads TGTGCCAGCAGTCGGAACTCAGGGGCCGGGGAGCTGTTTTTT. This sequence encodes CASSRNSGAGELFF.

This clonotype was found many times. The chain combines TRBV5-6 with TRBJ2-2; 7 nucleotides align to TRBD2. The CDR3 has 15 residues. Looked up from germline, CDR1 is SGHDT and CDR2 is YYEEEE. V was pared by 2 bases and J by 4 bases, with 5 bases of the junction left unmatched. The CDR3 protein is CASSFGGSGTGELFF. The DNA of the CDR3 is TGTGCCAGCAGCTTTGGCGGGAGCGGCACCGGGGAGCTGTTTTTT.

This clonotype was seen repeatedly, ten times or more. The V gene is TRBV10-1, the J gene TRBJ1-1; D possibly corresponds to TRBD1 (5 bases). CDR3 length: 14 residues. Between the trimmed V and J ends, which lost 0 bases and 5 bases, there was a span of 10 bases. Germline-derived CDR1 and CDR2 are WNHNN and SYGVQD (reference sequence). CDR3 loop: CASSESGVRTEAFF. The CDR3, as DNA: TGCGCCAGCAGTGAGTCGGGGGTCCGGACTGAAGCTTTCTTT.

This sequence joins TRBV4-2 and TRBJ1-3, with 7 bases lining up with TRBD1. The germline gives CDR1 LGHNA, CDR2 YNFKEQ. CDR3 length: 15 residues. The ends lost 8 bases at V and 2 bases at J; junction bases unmatched: 9. The CDR3 coding sequence is TGTGCCAGCGACCAAACAGGGGTTCCTGGAAACACCATATATTTT. Protein sequence: CASDQTGVPGNTIYF.

This clonotype was counted at least ten times. The chain uses TRBV9 and TRBJ2-2; D might be TRBD1 or TRBD2, each matching 5 bases. The V gene's germline CDR1 is SGDLS and CDR2 YYNGEE. The CDR3 is 16 amino acids. Trimming pared 1 base from V and 5 bases from J, leaving 15 bases between. CDR3 sequence: CASSVYWDHLTGELFF. CDR3 nucleotide sequence: TGTGCCAGCAGCGTATACTGGGACCACTTGACCGGGGAGCTGTTTTTT.

This clonotype was detected a few times. The rearrangement links TRBV20-1 to TRBJ2-1, with 7 bases lining up with TRBD2. The trim removed 0 bases at V and 2 bases at J, leaving 4 bases unmatched. This CDR3 is 15 amino acids long. CDR1 and CDR2 from the germline V gene are DFQATT and SNEGSKA (reference sequence). DNA of the CDR3: TGCAGTGCTAGAGATCCGGGGGGACCCTACAATGAGCAGTTCTTC. Translation gives CSARDPGGPYNEQFF.